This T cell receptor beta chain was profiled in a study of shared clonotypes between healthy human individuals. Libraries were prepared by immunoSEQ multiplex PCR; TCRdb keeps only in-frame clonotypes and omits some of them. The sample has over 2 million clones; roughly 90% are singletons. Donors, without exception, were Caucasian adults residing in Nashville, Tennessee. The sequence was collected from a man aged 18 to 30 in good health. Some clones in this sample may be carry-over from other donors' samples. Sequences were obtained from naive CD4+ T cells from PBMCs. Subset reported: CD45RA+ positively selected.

The CDR3 spells CASSLVGGNNEKLFF. The CDR3 region has the DNA TGCGCCAGCAGCTTGGTCGGGGGAAATAATGAAAAACTGTTTTTT. This sequence joins TRBV5-1 and TRBJ1-4, with a possible D match to TRBD1 (5 bases). CDR1 is SGHRS, CDR2 YFSETQ, per germline. V was pared by 0 bases and J by 4 bases, with 10 bases between. The CDR3 loop spans 15 amino acids.